The source of this TCR beta chain is a study of T cell responses to AZD1222 COVID-19 vaccine. The repertoire was sequenced with immunoSEQ multiplex PCR; TCRdb's copy has only in-frame clones and lacks some. The sample lists approximately 190,000 clones; 80% to 90% were seen once. Losses at the gene ends were 4 bases for V and 3 bases for J; bases not matched to a gene: 11. The CDR3 spans 16 residues. Germline CDR1 reads SQVTM; CDR2 reads ANQGSEA. The clonotype originates from an adult in good health. V is TRBV29-1 and J is TRBJ2-1; 8 positions match TRBD2. The starting material was peripheral blood, obtained on day 0 of MenACWY control vaccination. The CDR3 DNA follows: TGCAGCGTTGCAAGTTCGGGAGCGGGAGTCTACAATGAGCAGTTCTTC. The encoded protein is CSVASSGAGVYNEQFF.